The 10 T cell receptor beta chains reported below all come from one sample, sequenced in a study of cytomegalovirus exposure and HLA in healthy donors. Primers for the PCR totalled 60 Vbeta and 13 Jbeta. The assay was immunoSEQ multiplex PCR, and TCRdb's table has in-frame clones only and misses some. This table holds 150,000 to 200,000 clones, roughly 77% found once. The sequenced sample consisted of PBMCs. The receptors come from a woman in her thirties in good health and CMV-seropositive.

This clone was seen only a few times. This chain uses TRBV5-1 with TRBJ2-5; 10 nucleotides match TRBD2. The germline V gene encodes CDR1 SGHRS and CDR2 YFSETQ. With 5 bases clipped from V and 0 bases from J, the junction kept 13 bases outside the gene matches. This CDR3 is built from 18 residues. In DNA form, the CDR3 reads TGCGCCAGCAGGAGGAGTGGCGCAGCGGGGGGGTACCAAGAGACCCAGTACTTC. Translated: CASRRSGAAGGYQETQYF.

The J gene is TRBJ1-2, the V gene TRBV10-3, with 9 bases aligning to TRBD1. The CDR3 has 16 residues. Germline CDR1 is ENHRY and CDR2 is SYGVKD. Trimming removed 2 bases from V and 7 bases from J; junction bases left unmatched: 11. CDR3 loop: CAISEATGGSSFGYTF. The CDR3 coding sequence is TGTGCCATCAGTGAGGCGACAGGGGGATCTTCATTTGGCTACACCTTC.

V usage is TRBV30 and J usage is TRBJ2-7; the match to TRBD1 covers 10 bases. With V trimmed by 2 bases and J by 3 bases, 10 bases remained unmatched. Germline CDR1 and CDR2: GTSNPN and SVGIG (reference sequence). This CDR3 has 16 amino acids. The CDR3 region has the DNA TGTGCCTGGAGTCCATACCGGCGGACAGGGGGCTACGAGCAGTACTTC. It translates to CAWSPYRRTGGYEQYF.

The chain has TRBV4-1 and TRBJ1-5; a possible D gene is TRBD1 (5 bases). Germline CDR1 and CDR2: MGHRA and YSYEKL. V shed 1 base and J shed 0 bases, with 7 bases lying between them. The CDR3 totals 15 residues. The CDR3 DNA is TGCGCCAGCAGCCAAGGACAGATTAGCAATCAGCCCCAGCATTTT. Translating it yields CASSQGQISNQPQHF.

V usage is TRBV4-3 and J usage is TRBJ2-2, with 10 positions matching TRBD2. V gave up 4 bases and J gave up 6 bases; unmatched junction bases: 8. The germline V gene encodes CDR1 LGHNA and CDR2 YSLEER. The CDR3 extends over 16 amino acids. The CDR3 loop is CASSPFTSGEAGELFF. The CDR3 DNA sequence: TGCGCCAGCAGCCCCTTTACTAGCGGGGAAGCCGGGGAGCTGTTTTTT.

The chain has TRBV4-1 and TRBJ1-1; D remains unclear. The CDR3 loop spans 13 amino acids. The germline gives CDR1 MGHRA, CDR2 YSYEKL. Trimming left V 1 base short and J 5 bases short, with 8 bases between. CDR3 nucleotide sequence: TGCGCCAGCAGCCAAGGGAGAACAACTGAAGCTTTCTTT. This encodes CASSQGRTTEAFF.

The CDR3 DNA is TGTGCCAGCAGCGTTCTCCGGGGGGGTAAAACCGGGGAGCTGTTTTTT. Translation: CASSVLRGGKTGELFF. The gene calls are TRBV9 and TRBJ2-2; 8 nucleotides align to TRBD2. The V gene's germline CDR1 is SGDLS and CDR2 YYNGEE. The trim removed 2 bases at V and 5 bases at J, leaving 8 bases unmatched. CDR3 length: 16 residues.

V gene TRBV27 combines with J gene TRBJ1-3; no reliable D call. The length of the CDR3 is 13 residues. V was trimmed by 7 bases and J by 1 base, leaving 8 bases between them. Germline V gene data show CDR1 as MNHEY and CDR2 as SMNVEV (reference sequence). The CDR3, as DNA: TGTGCCAGCAAGAGGTTATCTGGAAACACCATATATTTT. Translated, it gives CASKRLSGNTIYF.

V and J are TRBV27 and TRBJ2-7; 7 bases align to TRBD2. Germline V lookup: CDR1 MNHEY, CDR2 SMNVEV (reference sequence). The CDR3 has 14 amino acids. V lost 6 bases to trimming and J lost 0 bases; unmatched junction nucleotides: 5. The CDR3 DNA is TGTGCCAGCAGATTGGGCGGGAGCTCCTACGAGCAGTACTTC. Translation gives CASRLGGSSYEQYF.

CDR3 coding DNA: TGTGCCAGCAGCCCACAGGGGGCGACGAATCAGCCCCAGCATTTT. Its translation: CASSPQGATNQPQHF. The chain is built from TRBV7-2 and TRBJ1-5, with 9 bases matching TRBD1. CDR1 is SGHTA, CDR2 FQGNSA, per germline. The CDR3 runs to 15 residues. V gave up 5 bases and J gave up 4 bases; unmatched junction bases: 6.